These T cell receptor beta chains were read from a single sample in a study of naive and memory T cell subsets. MiXCR, run by TCRdb on the UMI-ligation and nested PCR reads, gives a single entry per CDR3 protein. The repertoire consists of 3,500 to 5,500 distinct CDR3 sequences, with around 5% occurring once and the leading ten covering roughly 24%. Material: effector memory CD8+ T cells from blood. Every receptor here comes from a human donor in good health. CDR3s include the opening cysteine and the closing phenylalanine or tryptophan. The order of the fields is D gene, J gene, V gene, clone size, CDR3 DNA, CDR3 protein. D genes are given only for firm matches. Clone size, where shown, is once, few, many, or a class for clones that have expanded.

NA,TRBJ1-2,TRBV13,few,TGTGCCAGCAGCTTGGAGCGGGAAGGGGACTATGGCTACACCTTC,CASSLEREGDYGYTF
NA,TRBJ2-2,TRBV6-2/TRBV6-3,few,TGTGCCAGCAGTTACCGGGACACCGGGGAGCTGTTTTTT,CASSYRDTGELFF
TRBD2,TRBJ2-1,TRBV28,many,TGTGCCAGCAGTCCCATCGGACTAGCGGGAAGCAATGAGCAGTTCTTC,CASSPIGLAGSNEQFF
TRBD2,TRBJ2-2,TRBV6-4,large,TGTGCCAGTTCGACTAGCAACACCGGGGAGCTGTTTTTT,CASSTSNTGELFF
NA,TRBJ1-6,TRBV2,NA,TGTGCCAGCAGTGAAACAGACAGCTCCTATAATTCACCCCTCCACTTT,CASSETDSSYNSPLHF
TRBD1,TRBJ2-7,TRBV15,many,TGTGCCACCAGCAGAGGCGACAGGGATCCCTACGAGCAGTACTTC,CATSRGDRDPYEQYF
TRBD1,TRBJ2-1,TRBV28,many,TGTGCCAGCAGTTACTCCGGACAGGGTGGAAGAGCGAAATTCTTC,CASSYSGQGGRAKFF
NA,TRBJ1-1,TRBV12-3/TRBV12-4,many,TGTGCCAGCAGCCCCTCGTTCAGTCGCCACTTTGAAGCTTTCTTT,CASSPSFSRHFEAFF
NA,TRBJ2-1,TRBV5-4,many,TGTGCCAGCAGCCCAGACTACCTGTCCTACAATGAGCAGTTCTTC,CASSPDYLSYNEQFF
TRBD2,TRBJ2-1,TRBV6-4,NA,TGTGCCAGCAGTGACTCTGGCGGGAGCGGGTACAATGAGCAGTTCTTC,CASSDSGGSGYNEQFF
TRBD2,TRBJ2-7,TRBV6-5,many,TGTGCCAGCAGCACCGGGACTAGCGTGTACGAGCAGTACTTC,CASSTGTSVYEQYF
NA,TRBJ1-1,TRBV9,NA,TGTGCCAGCAGCCCTGACGACGGTCCTCGAGGTAACACTGAAGCTTTCTTT,CASSPDDGPRGNTEAFF
TRBD2,TRBJ2-1,TRBV18,many,TGTGCCAGCTCACCACCTTCCGACCTAGCGGGCTCCTACAATGAGCAGTTCTTC,CASSPPSDLAGSYNEQFF
NA,TRBJ2-1,TRBV6-2/TRBV6-3,NA,TGTGCCAGCAGTTACGACAGCTCCTACAATGAGCAGTTCTTC,CASSYDSSYNEQFF
TRBD2,TRBJ2-1,TRBV28,medium-sized,TGTGCCAGCAGACTTAGCGGGAAGCAGTTCTTC,CASRLSGKQFF
NA,TRBJ1-5,TRBV15,NA,TGTAGCAATCAGCCCCAGCATTTT,CSNQPQHF
NA,TRBJ1-1,TRBV7-6,many,TGTGCCAGCAGCTTAACAGACTTTAACACTGAAGCTTTCTTT,CASSLTDFNTEAFF
NA,TRBJ2-7,TRBV6-2/TRBV6-3,few,TGTGCCAGCAGTTATCAGGGCCACTACGAGCAGTACTTC,CASSYQGHYEQYF
NA,TRBJ2-7,TRBV7-8,many,TGTGCCAGCAGCTGGGGGTTTGACAGCTCCTACGAGCAGTACTTC,CASSWGFDSSYEQYF
TRBD1,TRBJ2-1,TRBV7-9,NA,TGTGCCAGCAGCTTAGTAGGCGGCGACGGGACAGGGAACAATGAGCAGTTCTTC,CASSLVGGDGTGNNEQFF
TRBD2,TRBJ2-5,TRBV7-6,many,TGTGCCAGCGTTGCTAGCGGGAGGGCCGAGCAAGAGACCCAGTACTTC,CASVASGRAEQETQYF
TRBD2,TRBJ2-1,TRBV28,many,TGTGCCAGCAGTTCACCCATCGACGGACTAGCGGGAGAGGTAGATGAGCAGTTCTTC,CASSSPIDGLAGEVDEQFF
NA,TRBJ2-7,TRBV11-2,many,TGTGCCAGCAGACTAGTCTACGAGCAGTACTTC,CASRLVYEQYF
NA,TRBJ2-2,TRBV27,many,TGTGCCAGCAGTCCGCTACGAGGCTCGAACACCGGGGAGCTGTTTTTT,CASSPLRGSNTGELFF
NA,TRBJ2-7,TRBV20-1,many,TGCAGTGGACAGTTTAACTACGAGCAGTACTTC,CSGQFNYEQYF
TRBD1,TRBJ1-4,TRBV6-5,medium-sized,TGTGCCAGCAGTTCCGGGACAGGGGACGAAAAACTGTTTTTT,CASSSGTGDEKLFF
TRBD2,TRBJ2-3,TRBV27,large,TGTGCCAGCAGTGCCCGGGGACTAGCGGGAGGGCCAGATACGCAGTATTTT,CASSARGLAGGPDTQYF
NA,TRBJ2-7,TRBV20-1,many,TGCAGTGCTAGAGATAACAAAGACTACGAGCAGTACTTC,CSARDNKDYEQYF
TRBD2,TRBJ2-1,TRBV4-3,medium-sized,TGCGCCAGCAGCCAACTGAGGGAGGGCCCCGATGAGCAGTTCTTC,CASSQLREGPDEQFF
NA,TRBJ2-1,TRBV10-3,many,TGTGCCATCAGTGAGAAGGAGGGGGGTCGGTCCTACAATGAGCAGTTCTTC,CAISEKEGGRSYNEQFF
NA,TRBJ2-4,TRBV10-3,few,TGTGCCATCGGGGAAGGGATAGGCATTCAGTACTTC,CAIGEGIGIQYF
TRBD1,TRBJ1-1,TRBV6-1,many,TGTGCCAGCGGGACAGACCGGGGGATAATGAACACTGAAGCTTTCTTT,CASGTDRGIMNTEAFF
NA,TRBJ2-1,TRBV28,medium-sized,TGTGCCAGCACCACCGACGACCGGACAGTAAGAGACAATGAGCAGTTCTTC,CASTTDDRTVRDNEQFF
NA,TRBJ2-3,TRBV5-4,NA,TGTGCCAGCAGCCTGGAACCCACAGATACGCAGTATTTT,CASSLEPTDTQYF
NA,TRBJ2-7,TRBV6-1,many,TGTGCCAGCAGTGAAGGGGTAGGGCACGCGACCTACGAGCAGTACTTC,CASSEGVGHATYEQYF